The T cell receptor beta chain described here comes from a study of cytomegalovirus exposure and HLA in healthy donors. It was with 60 Vbeta and 13 Jbeta primers that the PCR ran. Assay used: immunoSEQ multiplex PCR; TCRdb lists only in-frame clones, some missing. Of approximately 130,000 clones listed, 81% are singletons. Germline values: CDR1 SNHLY, CDR2 FYNNEI. CDR3 size: 14 residues. The ends were cut back, 6 bases at V and 0 bases at J, with 11 bases in the middle. The V and J genes are TRBV2 and TRBJ1-1; D not resolved. The sequenced material came from PBMCs. This TCR was recovered from a woman in her 40s in good health and CMV-seronegative. The CDR3 nucleotides read TGTGCCAGCAGGGGAGGGAGCATGAACACTGAAGCTTTCTTT. Its protein is CASRGGSMNTEAFF.